The 15 T cell receptor beta chains presented below share a single source sample, sequenced in a study of blood T cell repertoires in COVID-19. Repertoires were generated with immunoSEQ multiplex PCR, while TCRdb's copy carries only in-frame clones and drops some. The profile shows about 270,000 clones, 85% to 95% of them singletons. The sequenced sample was PBMCs or T cells enriched from blood (not recorded which). Receptors originate from a man aged 35 to 55 who had been exposed to COVID-19.

V is TRBV19 and J is TRBJ1-2; D unresolved. Per germline, CDR1 LNHDA and CDR2 SQIVND (reference sequence). V dropped 3 bases and J dropped 6 bases, with 8 bases sitting between them. The CDR3 runs 12 residues. The CDR3 loop is CASSMGQDGYTF. For the CDR3, the DNA is TGTGCCAGTAGTATGGGTCAGGATGGCTACACCTTC.

V usage is TRBV7-3 and J usage is TRBJ2-6; D remains unclear. Trimming took off 4 bases at V and 4 bases at J, with 5 bases between the two ends. CDR1 SGHTA and CDR2 FQGTGA come from the germline V gene. This CDR3 has 13 amino acids. The CDR3 DNA reads TGTGCCAGCAGCTATCAAGGGGCCAACGTCCTGACTTTC. Amino acids: CASSYQGANVLTF.

The chain carries TRBV5-4 and TRBJ2-3, with 9 bases matching TRBD2. This CDR3 comprises 15 residues. J was trimmed by 6 bases and V by 2 bases; bases with no gene match: 7. Germline CDR1 reads SGHNT; CDR2 reads YYREEE (reference sequence). The CDR3, as DNA: TGTGCCAGCAGCTTCGTGATAGCGGGAGATGATACGCAGTATTTT. Amino acid sequence: CASSFVIAGDDTQYF.

The V call is TRBV7-9, the J call TRBJ1-4; 7 nucleotides match TRBD1. J lost 7 bases, V lost 4 bases, and 9 bases had no gene match. The CDR3 runs 15 residues. Per germline, CDR1 SEHNR and CDR2 FQNEAQ (reference sequence). CDR3: CASSSQGGRGEKLFF. The CDR3 region has the DNA TGTGCCAGCAGCTCTCAGGGGGGTCGAGGTGAAAAACTGTTTTTT.

The genes are TRBV28 and TRBJ1-5; 12 bases align to TRBD1. The CDR3 is 16 residues long. Per the germline V gene, CDR1 is MDHEN and CDR2 is SYDVKM. Trimming cost V 4 bases and J 6 bases; bases outside gene matches: 7. CDR3 sequence (DNA): TGTGCCAGCAGTTCCCCCGGGACAGGGGGCCGTCAGCCCCAGCATTTT. This encodes CASSSPGTGGRQPQHF.

This chain links TRBV29-1 with TRBJ1-4; D gene unclear. CDR1 SQVTM and CDR2 ANQGSEA come from the germline V gene. The CDR3 spans 14 residues. Trimming left V 7 bases short and J 5 bases short, with 17 bases between. CDR3 sequence reads: CSASKPGGNEKLFF. Here the CDR3 DNA reads TGCAGCGCCTCCAAACCAGGAGGGAATGAAAAACTGTTTTTT.

In the case of this clone: Other DNA sequences in this sample translate to the same CDR3. V usage is TRBV28 and J usage is TRBJ1-5; D perhaps matches TRBD1 (5 bases). The CDR3 length is 14 residues. V dropped 3 bases and J dropped 0 bases, with 6 bases sitting between them. CDR1 MDHEN and CDR2 SYDVKM come from the germline V gene. The CDR3: CASSFQGSNQPQHF. Here the CDR3 DNA reads TGTGCCAGCAGTTTCCAGGGTAGCAATCAGCCCCAGCATTTT.

The chain joins TRBV28 to TRBJ2-1; 11 bases are a match to TRBD2. The germline CDR1 and CDR2 sequences are MDHEN and SYDVKM. V was pared by 2 bases and J by 5 bases, with 8 bases of the junction left unmatched. CDR3 size: 17 residues. The CDR3 is CASSLTGLADPHNEQFF. For the CDR3, the DNA is TGTGCCAGCAGTTTAACGGGACTAGCGGACCCCCACAATGAGCAGTTCTTC.

The gene calls are TRBV10-3 and TRBJ1-2, with TRBD1 matching 7 bases. The CDR3 has 14 amino acids. The ends lost 7 bases at V and 4 bases at J; junction bases unmatched: 9. Germline V gene data show CDR1 as ENHRY and CDR2 as SYGVKD. CDR3 amino acids: CAITNEQGRYGYTF. The DNA of the CDR3 is TGTGCCATCACCAACGAACAGGGGCGCTATGGCTACACCTTC.

The chain carries TRBV18 and TRBJ1-5; D is unresolved. Trimming cost V 6 bases and J 7 bases, with 13 bases left between them. Germline lookup yields CDR1 KGHSH and CDR2 LQKENI. The CDR3 runs to 13 residues. The CDR3 DNA reads as TGTGCCAGCTCTTCGGGATATCTCCAGCCCCAGCATTTT. Translation gives CASSSGYLQPQHF.

This clone was seen only once. This chain connects TRBV5-5 to TRBJ1-1; D is uncertain. The germline V gene encodes CDR1 SGHKS and CDR2 YYEKEE (reference sequence). The CDR3 is 13 residues long. The V end was cut by 0 bases, the J end by 3 bases, with 6 bases between. As DNA, the CDR3 is TGTGCCAGCAGCTTGGCCCTTTACACTGAAGCTTTCTTT. It is translated as CASSLALYTEAFF.

The gene calls are TRBV7-9 and TRBJ1-6; 9 nucleotides align to TRBD1. This CDR3 region has 14 residues. Per the germline V gene, CDR1 is SEHNR and CDR2 is FQNEAQ (reference sequence). The V segment lost 4 bases and the J segment 5 bases; nucleotides outside the gene matches: 0. This CDR3 reads CASSWTGDNSPLHF. The CDR3 DNA reads as TGTGCCAGCAGCTGGACAGGGGATAATTCACCCCTCCACTTT.

The chain recombines TRBV20-1 with TRBJ1-2; possibly TRBD1 for D (6 bases). CDR3 length: 12 residues. V lost 3 bases, J lost 6 bases, and 11 bases lay in between. CDR1 and CDR2 from the germline V gene are DFQATT and SNEGSKA (reference sequence). CDR3 in amino acids: CSASRGSDGYTF. The DNA for the CDR3 is TGCAGTGCTAGTAGGGGGTCCGATGGCTACACCTTC.

This chain connects TRBV7-6 to TRBJ2-1; tentative D call: TRBD2 (5 bases). Germline CDR1 SGHVS, CDR2 FNYEAQ. Trimming removed 1 base from V and 4 bases from J, with 14 bases in between. The CDR3 length is 16 residues. For the CDR3, the DNA is TGTGCCAGCAGCTTAGGCGTAGGGCTAGCTTACAATGAGCAGTTCTTC. Encoded protein: CASSLGVGLAYNEQFF.

V is TRBV28 and J is TRBJ1-3, with TRBD1 matching 8 bases. This CDR3 spans 17 amino acids. The germline V gene encodes CDR1 MDHEN and CDR2 SYDVKM. Germline trimming cut 6 bases from V and 0 bases from J; bases unmatched to any gene: 10. DNA for the CDR3: TGTGCCAGCAGAACAGGTGGGGGACAGGACTCTGGAAACACCATATATTTT. As protein: CASRTGGGQDSGNTIYF. The full variable domain, with the rest looked up from reference TRBV28 and TRBJ1-3, is DVKVTQSSRYLVKRTGEKVFLECVQDMDHENMFWYRQDPGLGLRLIYFSYDVKMKEKGDIPEGYSVSREKKERFSLILESASTNQTSMYLCASRTGGGQDSGNTIYFGEGSWLTVV.